These 13 T cell receptor beta chains came from one sample sequenced in a study of T cells in Graves' hyperthyroidism and ophthalmopathy. The CDR3 regions of TCR beta were amplified from RNA transcripts. With the HTBI primer set, the TCR CDR3 went through a first round of RT-PCR. TCRdb reprocessed the multiplex PCR reads with MiXCR, giving one entry per CDR3 protein. Here the sample spans around 290,000 distinct CDR3 sequences, 10% to 15% being singletons. Sequenced material: blood. The receptor set was obtained from a woman in her twenties or thirties with Graves' hyperthyroidism that later progressed to Graves' ophthalmopathy.

This clonotype was recorded many times. The CDR3 DNA reads TGTGCCAGCAGTCTACAGAGCACTGAAGCTTTCTTT. Translated, it gives CASSLQSTEAFF. V is TRBV12-3 or TRBV12-4 and J is TRBJ1-1; D not resolved. Trimming removed 5 bases from V and 4 bases from J, with 8 bases in between. This CDR3 contains 12 residues.

The chain has TRBV25-1 and TRBJ2-1, with 12 nucleotides matching TRBD2. Looked up from germline, CDR1 is MGHDK and CDR2 is SYGVNS. The CDR3 is 15 amino acids. With V trimmed by 4 bases and J by 9 bases, 7 bases remained unmatched. DNA for the CDR3: TGTGCCAGCAGTGGTTCTAGCGGGAGGGCTAGTGAGCAGTTCTTC. The encoded protein is CASSGSSGRASEQFF.

This clonotype was detected ten times or more. This chain joins TRBV12-3 or TRBV12-4 and TRBJ1-6, with a tentative D call TRBD1 (5 bases). Trimming stripped 4 bases from V and 10 bases from J, with 17 bases between. The length of the CDR3 is 15 residues. The CDR3 sequence is CASSSGGGEGSPLHF. CDR3 DNA: TGTGCCAGCAGTTCGGGGGGAGGGGAGGGATCACCCCTCCACTTT.

This clonotype has at least ten counts. This sequence joins TRBV7-2 and TRBJ2-1; no clear D gene. The CDR3 is made up of 13 amino acids. Germline V gives CDR1 SGHTA, CDR2 FQGNSA. The V end lost 7 bases, the J end lost 9 bases, and 16 bases lay between the germline ends. CDR3 DNA: TGTGCCAGCACCCCTTTGGGATCCAGTGAGCAGTTCTTC. It translates to CASTPLGSSEQFF.

This clonotype was observed many times. The chain has TRBV30 and TRBJ1-2, with D perhaps matching TRBD1 (5 bases). Trimming stripped 5 bases from V and 4 bases from J, with 11 bases between. The CDR3 contains 12 residues. CDR1 and CDR2 (germline): GTSNPN, SVGIG (reference sequence). In DNA form, the CDR3 reads TGTGCCTGGGGGGGACGGATCTATGGCTACACCTTC. Protein sequence: CAWGGRIYGYTF.

This clonotype appeared many times. J is TRBJ1-4 and V is TRBV3-1, with D tentatively TRBD1 (5 bases). The CDR3 runs 14 residues. Germline-derived CDR1 and CDR2 are LGHDT and YNNKEL (reference sequence). V was cut by 4 bases and J by 0 bases, with 6 bases left in between. CDR3 coding DNA: TGTGCCAGCAGCCCGACAGCAACTAATGAAAAACTGTTTTTT. It codes for CASSPTATNEKLFF. Drawing the rest from reference TRBV3-1 and TRBJ1-4, the complete variable domain is DTAVSQTPKYLVTQMGNDKSIKCEQNLGHDTMYWYKQDSKKFLKIMFSYNNKELIINETVPNRFSPKSPDKAHLNLHINSLELGDSAVYFCASSPTATNEKLFFGSGTQLSVL.

V and J are TRBV30 and TRBJ1-2, with D possibly being TRBD1 (5 bases). The V end was cut by 4 bases, the J end by 8 bases, with 14 bases between. Germline V CDR1 and CDR2: GTSNPN, SVGIG (reference sequence). This CDR3 comprises 12 residues. The CDR3 here is CAWMGLAGGYTF. CDR3 nucleotides: TGTGCCTGGATGGGACTAGCGGGAGGCTACACCTTC.

In its sample, this clonotype was seen many times. V is TRBV29-1 and J is TRBJ2-7; D ambiguous. Between the trimmed V and J ends, which lost 0 bases and 6 bases, there was a span of 12 bases. This CDR3 spans 13 amino acids. From germline, CDR1 is SQVTM and CDR2 ANQGSEA. This chain's CDR3 is CSVEDKVDGEQYF. Written as DNA, the CDR3 is TGCAGCGTTGAAGATAAGGTAGACGGCGAGCAGTACTTC.

The sample holds many counts of this clonotype. The DNA of the CDR3 is TGCAGTGCTAAAGCCTTCGGACCCTACAATGAGCAGTTCTTC. This codes for CSAKAFGPYNEQFF. The chain links TRBV20-1 to TRBJ2-1; no reliable D call. Germline V gene sequence: CDR1 DFQATT, CDR2 SNEGSKA (reference sequence). The V and J ends lost 4 bases and 2 bases respectively, with 12 bases between them. The CDR3 extends over 14 amino acids.

This clonotype occurred many times. The rearrangement links TRBV3-2 to TRBJ2-7; the table's D gene call, TRBD2, was not cross checked with the DNA. TRBV3-2 is annotated as a pseudogene. The CDR3 spans 17 residues. CDR3 sequence: CASSLHRGGTKTYEQYF. In nucleotides, the CDR3 is TGTGCCAGCAGCCTTCACCGGGGGGGCACGAAGACCTACGAGCAGTACTTC.

This clonotype appeared many times. This rearrangement joins TRBV20-1 to TRBJ2-7; the D is unclear. Per the germline V gene, CDR1 is DFQATT and CDR2 is SNEGSKA (reference sequence). Trimming cost V 1 base and J 6 bases, with 7 bases left between them. The CDR3 covers 11 residues. The CDR3 spells CSARAVAEQYF. The DNA of the CDR3 is TGCAGTGCTAGAGCCGTTGCCGAGCAGTACTTC.

In its sample, this clonotype was seen many times. The rearrangement links TRBV5-1 to TRBJ1-2; no definite D call. The CDR3 is 15 amino acids. The germline CDR1 and CDR2 sequences are SGHRS and YFSETQ. V was shortened by 3 bases and J by 4 bases, with 16 bases between the two germline ends. CDR3 loop: CASSSSSDLGYGYTF. CDR3 DNA sequence: TGCGCCAGCAGCTCGAGCTCCGACTTGGGCTATGGCTACACCTTC.

Turning to this clonotype: A much larger clone is a single base away; this may be a read error. The J gene is TRBJ2-1, the V gene TRBV7-9; possible D gene TRBD2, 6 bases. The CDR3 extends over 14 amino acids. Germline CDR1 reads SEHNR; CDR2 reads FQNEAQ (reference sequence). The CDR3 protein is CVAPRGEAYNEQFF. CDR3 in DNA: TGTGTCGCTCCGAGAGGGGAGGCCTACAATGAGCAGTTCTTC.